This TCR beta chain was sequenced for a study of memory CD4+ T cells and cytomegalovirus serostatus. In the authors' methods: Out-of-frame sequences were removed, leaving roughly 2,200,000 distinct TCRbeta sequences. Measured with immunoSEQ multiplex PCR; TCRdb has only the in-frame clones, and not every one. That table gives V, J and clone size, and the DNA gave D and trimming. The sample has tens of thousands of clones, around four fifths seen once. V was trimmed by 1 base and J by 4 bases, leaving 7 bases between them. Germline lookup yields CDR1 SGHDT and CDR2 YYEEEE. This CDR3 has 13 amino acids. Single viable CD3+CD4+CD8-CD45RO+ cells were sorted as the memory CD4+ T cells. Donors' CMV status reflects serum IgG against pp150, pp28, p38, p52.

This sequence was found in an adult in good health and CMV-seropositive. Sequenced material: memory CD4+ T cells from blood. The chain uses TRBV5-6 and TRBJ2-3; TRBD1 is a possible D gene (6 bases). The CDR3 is CASSLQGPDTQYF. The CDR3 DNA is TGTGCCAGCAGCTTGCAGGGGCCAGATACGCAGTATTTT.